This T cell receptor (beta chain) comes out of a study of monozygotic twins with inflammatory bowel disease. TCRdb re-called the 5' RACE reads; one entry per CDR3 protein, DNA not given. This table lists approximately 400,000 distinct CDR3 sequences. The CDR3 length is 15 residues. In germline, CDR1 is SEHNR, CDR2 FQNEAQ (reference sequence). The J gene is TRBJ2-5, the V gene TRBV7-9; TCRdb gives TRBD2 as the D gene, but with no DNA this cannot be confirmed. The sequencing input was blood. This TCR derives from a human donor with ulcerative colitis or Crohn's disease, or a healthy co-twin of an affected twin (not recorded which). CDR3 residues: CASWRGGQWQETQYF.